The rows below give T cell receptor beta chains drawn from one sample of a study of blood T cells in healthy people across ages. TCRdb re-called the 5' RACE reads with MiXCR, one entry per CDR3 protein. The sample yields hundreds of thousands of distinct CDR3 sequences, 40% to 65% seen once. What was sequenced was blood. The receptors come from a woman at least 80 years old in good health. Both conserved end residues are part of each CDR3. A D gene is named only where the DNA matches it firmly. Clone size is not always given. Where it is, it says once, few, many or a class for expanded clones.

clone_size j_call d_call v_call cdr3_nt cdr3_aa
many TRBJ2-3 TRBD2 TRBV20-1 TGCAGTGCTAGACCCCGTGGAGGACTAGCGGGAGGCGCTCAGAGCACAGATACGCAGTATTTT CSARPRGGLAGGAQSTDTQYF
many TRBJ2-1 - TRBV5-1 TGCGCCAGCAGCTTGTATGTGTACAATGAGCAGTTCTTC CASSLYVYNEQFF
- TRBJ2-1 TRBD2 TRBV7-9 TGTGCCAGCAGCTTAAACGGCTCACCTGGACTAGCGGGAGGCAGGGATGAGCAGTTCTTC CASSLNGSPGLAGGRDEQFF
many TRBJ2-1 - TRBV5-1 TGCGCCAGCAGCTTAGGGAGTCCCACCTACAATGAGCAGTTCTTC CASSLGSPTYNEQFF
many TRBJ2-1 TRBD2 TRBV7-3 TGTGCCAGCAGCTCATTAGCGGGAGGGGGATACAATGAGCAGTTCTTC CASSSLAGGGYNEQFF
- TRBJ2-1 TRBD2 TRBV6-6 TGTGCCAGCAGACCCGGACTAGCGTTGCACAATGAGCAGTTCTTC CASRPGLALHNEQFF
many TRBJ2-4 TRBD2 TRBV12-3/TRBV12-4 TGTGCCAGCAGTTTCCTAGCGGGGCTAGCCAAAAACATTCAGTACTTC CASSFLAGLAKNIQYF
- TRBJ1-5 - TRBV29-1 TGCAGCGTTGAGGAGGACAGATATCAGCCCCAGCATTTT CSVEEDRYQPQHF
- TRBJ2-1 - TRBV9 TGTGCCAGCAGCAATCTAGGGGGCTCCTACAATGAGCAGTTCTTC CASSNLGGSYNEQFF
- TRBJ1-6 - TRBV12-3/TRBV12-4 TGTGCCAGCAAAAATAATTCACCCCTCCACTTT CASKNNSPLHF
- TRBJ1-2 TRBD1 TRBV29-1 TGCAGCGTTGGGGGACAGGGGGCTTATGGCTACACCTTC CSVGGQGAYGYTF
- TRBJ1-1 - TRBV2 TGTGCCAGCCACTGGGCTCCGAACACTGAAGCTTTCTTT CASHWAPNTEAFF
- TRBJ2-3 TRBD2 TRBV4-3 TGCGCCAGCAGCCCCAAGCCCGCTAGCGGGGGAACAGATACGCAGTATTTT CASSPKPASGGTDTQYF
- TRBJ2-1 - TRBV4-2 TGTGCCAGCAGCCAAGATCGGGGGGCGAAGAGCTCCTACAATGAGCAGTTCTTC CASSQDRGAKSSYNEQFF
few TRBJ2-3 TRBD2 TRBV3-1 TGTGCCAGCAGCCAAACGGGCGGGGAGGGCCGGGATACGCAGTATTTT CASSQTGGEGRDTQYF
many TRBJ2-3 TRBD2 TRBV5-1 TGCGCCAGCAGCTTGGCAGCTAGCGGACTTAGCACAGATACGCAGTATTTT CASSLAASGLSTDTQYF
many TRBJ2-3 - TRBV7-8 TGTGCCAGCAGCTCGCCAGACTTAGATACGCAGTATTTT CASSSPDLDTQYF